The clone carrying this T cell receptor beta chain was seen more than once but under ten times. The antigen is unknown. These data originate in a study of identical twins. Whole-study findings and limits: Abundant beta clonotypes from cord blood had fewer insertions, unlike memory repertoires, which showed none. It was possible that invariant MAIT and iNKT cells partly confounded the zero-insertion analyses.

TCRdb processed the 5' RACE reads anew with MiXCR; each CDR3 protein has one entry. The repertoire has 500,000 or so distinct CDR3 sequences, around an eighth of them found once; the top ten carry about 0.94%. V lost 6 bases to trimming and J lost 2 bases; unmatched junction nucleotides: 7. The length of the CDR3 is 15 residues. Germline CDR1 is MNHNS and CDR2 is SASEGT. This same sample was also part of a study on yellow fever vaccine responses in identical twins.

The source is a woman aged 18-29 years in good health. This rearrangement joins TRBV6-1 to TRBJ1-5; TRBD1 matches 7 bases. Source material: CD4+ T cells sorted from blood. CDR3 bases: TGTGCCAGCAGGGATTCAGGGGGGGGCAATCAGCCCCAGCATTTT. Translating gives CASRDSGGGNQPQHF.